This T cell receptor beta chain was observed in a study of cytomegalovirus exposure and HLA in healthy donors. Study-level results: Certain indistinguishable V segments, among them TRBV6-2 and TRBV6-3, were excluded. Later analysis associated a missense DCLRE1C variant with TCR beta V- and J-gene trimming. HLA alleles showed associations with 15,000 to 20,000 TCR beta sequences in a later analysis, at a 0.05 false discovery rate.

A multiplex PCR was run with 60 Vbeta primers and 13 Jbeta primers. Original methodology: Tens of millions of unique TCR beta chains, 10 million to 14 million shared, were counted in a later analysis. TCRdb keeps only in-frame clones here, not all; method: immunoSEQ multiplex PCR. V and J calls and clone size are copied from that table; D and trimming were computed from the DNA. The table includes around 180,000 clones, about 87% detected once. Of note for this clone: Its antigen is undetermined.

Looked up from germline, CDR1 is SQVTM and CDR2 is ANQGSEA. V shed 6 bases and J 2 bases; nucleotides not matched to a gene: 11. The CDR3 consists of 15 residues. Sequenced: PBMCs. The chain recombines TRBV29-1 with TRBJ2-3; 7 bases map to TRBD1. This receptor was obtained from a woman aged 18-29 years in good health and CMV-seronegative. This CDR3 is CSVERYRGNTDTQYF. CDR3 DNA: TGCAGCGTGGAAAGATACAGGGGCAACACAGATACGCAGTATTTT.